One sample yielded the 15 T cell receptor beta chains listed below, sequenced in a study of blood T cell repertoires in COVID-19 (dated by TCRdb to 2020 to 2021). The library relied on the immunoSEQ multiplex PCR assay. The table was pulled from immuneACCESS by TCRdb, which kept in-frame rearrangements only. Such tables lose some clones; where checked, under half of the loss comes from unresolved V genes, and the rest has no known cause. This sample gives 110,000 to 150,000 clones in total; more than 65% of them show up just once. The ten largest clonotypes hold around 4% of the sample. The specimen was peripheral blood. The source is a man aged 60-69 years with acute or convalescent COVID-19.

This clone was detected only a few times. The chain couples TRBV18 to TRBJ1-1; 8 nucleotides match TRBD1. This CDR3 comprises 15 residues. Germline values: CDR1 KGHSH, CDR2 LQKENI. J lost 0 bases, V lost 2 bases, and 2 bases had no gene match. CDR3 nucleotide sequence: TGTGCCAGCTCACCAACGACAGGGGTGAACACTGAAGCTTTCTTT. This gives the protein CASSPTTGVNTEAFF. Full variable domain (remainder filled in from reference TRBV18 and TRBJ1-1): NAGVMQNPRHLVRRRGQEARLRCSPMKGHSHVYWYRQLPEEGLKFMVYLQKENIIDESGMPKERFSAEFPKEGPSILRIQQVVRGDSAAYFCASSPTTGVNTEAFFGQGTRLTVV.

J is TRBJ1-6 and V is TRBV2, with 7 bases fitting TRBD1. The CDR3 totals 16 residues. The junction had 4 bases not matched to a gene; V was cut back by 5 bases and J by 0 bases. Germline V gene data show CDR1 as SNHLY and CDR2 as FYNNEI. This chain's CDR3 is CASSPGGPSYNSPLHF. In DNA, the CDR3 is TGTGCCAGCAGTCCAGGGGGACCCTCCTATAATTCACCCCTCCACTTT.

The chain carries TRBV4-2 and TRBJ2-5; 10 nucleotides align to TRBD2. The germline V gene encodes CDR1 LGHNA and CDR2 YNFKEQ. The CDR3 sequence is 16 residues long. After removal of 1 base from V and 5 bases from J, the junction contained 7 bases not matched to a gene. Here the CDR3 reads CASSQGGSGRGETQYF. The CDR3 DNA sequence: TGTGCCAGCAGCCAAGGGGGAAGCGGGAGGGGTGAGACCCAGTACTTC.

This CDR3 is CASSWTGDNEQYF. For the CDR3, the DNA is TGCGCCAGCAGTTGGACAGGGGATAACGAGCAGTACTTC. The V call is TRBV5-1, the J call TRBJ2-7; 9 bases map to TRBD1. The CDR3 covers 13 residues. V trimming: 5 bases; J trimming: 5 bases; junction bases outside the gene matches: 5. CDR1 SGHRS and CDR2 YFSETQ come from the germline V gene.

The chain has TRBV3-1 (or the pseudogene TRBV3-2) and TRBJ2-2; D gene ambiguous. The CDR3 length is 12 residues. CDR1 and CDR2 from the germline V gene are LGHDT and YNNKEL (reference sequence). V was clipped by 2 bases and J by 7 bases, with 5 bases between them. CDR3 DNA sequence: TGTGCCAGCAGCCAACTCGTCGGGGAGCTGTTTTTT. The encoded protein is CASSQLVGELFF.

The rearrangement links TRBV9 to TRBJ2-2; TRBD2 matches 8 bases. Trimming removed 4 bases from V and 6 bases from J; junction bases left unmatched: 14. This CDR3 is 17 amino acids long. Germline V gene lookup returns CDR1 SGDLS and CDR2 YYNGEE. The CDR3 DNA reads as TGTGCCAGCAGCCCCCGGGAGATAGCGGGGAGGGCCGGGGAGCTGTTTTTT. Translating it yields CASSPREIAGRAGELFF.

The genes are TRBV19 and TRBJ1-4; D possibly corresponds to TRBD1 (6 bases). Trimming pared 4 bases from V and 4 bases from J, leaving 13 bases between. The CDR3 loop spans 15 amino acids. Germline V gene sequence: CDR1 LNHDA, CDR2 SQIVND (reference sequence). As DNA, the CDR3 is TGTGCCAGTAGTAGGCGGGGGGCATATAATGAAAAACTGTTTTTT. Translated, it gives CASSRRGAYNEKLFF.

The chain has TRBV14 and TRBJ2-1; 15 bases match TRBD2. Trimming cost V 1 base and J 7 bases; bases outside gene matches: 8. Germline CDR1 SGHDN, CDR2 FVKESK. CDR3 length equals 18 residues. CDR3 coding DNA: TGTGCCAGCAGCCAAGCGGGGACTAGCGGGAGGAGGGGGAATGAGCAGTTCTTC. Translating it yields CASSQAGTSGRRGNEQFF. Drawing the rest from reference TRBV14 and TRBJ2-1, the complete variable domain is EAGVTQFPSHSVIEKGQTVTLRCDPISGHDNLYWYRRVMGKEIKFLLHFVKESKQDESGMPNNRFLAERTGGTYSTLKVQPAELEDSGVYFCASSQAGTSGRRGNEQFFGPGTRLTVL.

This chain links TRBV10-3 with TRBJ2-2; perhaps TRBD2 as D (6 bases). Trimming removed 10 bases at V and 4 bases at J, with 16 bases between. The CDR3 is made up of 14 amino acids. CDR1 and CDR2 (germline): ENHRY, SYGVKD. In nucleotides, the CDR3 is TGTGCCACGAGGGCGGCGGGAAGCACCGGGGAGCTGTTTTTT. This sequence encodes CATRAAGSTGELFF.

This chain joins TRBV29-1 and TRBJ2-7; 8 nucleotides match TRBD1. This CDR3 is built from 14 residues. Germline CDR1 reads SQVTM; CDR2 reads ANQGSEA. After removal of 5 bases from V and 6 bases from J, the junction contained 12 bases not matched to a gene. Here the CDR3 reads CSVRFGTGPREQYF. DNA for the CDR3: TGCAGCGTTCGATTTGGGACAGGTCCTCGCGAGCAGTACTTC.

This clone was counted a single time. The chain joins TRBV10-2 to TRBJ1-1; 9 bases match TRBD1. V gave up 6 bases and J gave up 3 bases; unmatched junction bases: 2. Germline loops: CDR1 WSHSY, CDR2 SAAADI. This CDR3 is built from 13 residues. The CDR3 loop reads CASRRQGDTEAFF. CDR3 coding DNA: TGCGCCAGCAGAAGACAGGGGGACACTGAAGCTTTCTTT.

The chain links TRBV30 to TRBJ2-1; 8 nucleotides align to TRBD2. In germline, CDR1 is GTSNPN, CDR2 SVGIG (reference sequence). The CDR3 extends over 14 amino acids. V lost 1 base and J lost 4; bases outside the gene matches: 3. This CDR3 is CAWSGSGTYNEQFF. Here the CDR3 DNA reads TGTGCCTGGAGTGGTAGCGGGACTTACAATGAGCAGTTCTTC.

At least ten counts were recorded for this clone. This chain joins TRBV2 and TRBJ1-6; D remains ambiguous. Germline V lookup: CDR1 SNHLY, CDR2 FYNNEI. V shed 8 bases and J shed 10 bases, with 15 bases lying between them. This CDR3 contains 13 residues. The CDR3 DNA is TGTGCCAGCGTGGCAGGTTCCCAGTCACCCCTCCACTTT. Protein: CASVAGSQSPLHF.

The V gene is TRBV4-1, the J gene TRBJ1-4, with D possibly matching TRBD1 (6 bases). The CDR3 is 15 residues long. Trimming removed 3 bases from V and 8 bases from J, with 16 bases in between. Germline lookup yields CDR1 MGHRA and CDR2 YSYEKL. CDR3 region: CASSHSPGAQEKLFF. CDR3 DNA sequence: TGCGCCAGCAGCCATTCCCCAGGGGCCCAGGAAAAACTGTTTTTT.

This chain links TRBV6-5 with TRBJ2-7, with 7 bases fitting TRBD2. The junction had 9 bases not matched to a gene; V was cut back by 0 bases and J by 7 bases. CDR3 length: 15 amino acids. Germline V lookup: CDR1 MNHEY, CDR2 SVGAGI. DNA for the CDR3: TGTGCCAGCAGTTACTCGGGAGGGCCTTCTTATGAGCAGTACTTC. Translated, it gives CASSYSGGPSYEQYF.